Presented here are 22 T cell receptor beta chains from one specimen sequenced in a study of shared T cell receptors in the human thymus. Repertoires were generated with immunoSEQ multiplex PCR, while TCRdb's copy carries only in-frame clones and drops some. The sample yields tens of thousands of clones, over 90% seen once. Sequencing was done on a sample of thymocytes. These receptor sequences come from a human donor.

The chain has TRBV23-1 and TRBJ2-5; D not certain. TRBV23-1 has ORF status, its function being uncertain. Trimming stripped 2 bases from V and 2 bases from J, with 15 bases between. This CDR3 comprises 16 residues. The CDR3 sequence: CASSQNGRRTQETQYF. The CDR3 coding sequence is TGCGCCAGCAGTCAAAATGGCAGAAGAACACAAGAGACCCAGTACTTC.

V is TRBV19 and J is TRBJ2-3, with D possibly called TRBD1 or TRBD2 (5 bases each). V was trimmed by 3 bases and J by 6 bases, leaving 19 bases between them. Per the germline V gene, CDR1 is LNHDA and CDR2 is SQIVND (reference sequence). The CDR3 sequence is 16 residues long. The chain's CDR3 is CASSITGTSRLDTQYF. The CDR3, as DNA: TGTGCCAGTAGTATCACCGGGACCAGCAGGCTCGATACGCAGTATTTT. Full variable domain (missing parts from reference TRBV19 and TRBJ2-3): DGGITQSPKYLFRKEGQNVTLSCEQNLNHDAMYWYRQDPGQGLRLIYYSQIVNDFQKGDIAEGYSVSREKKESFPLTVTSAQKNPTAFYLCASSITGTSRLDTQYFGPGTRLTVL.

The chain links TRBV10-2 to TRBJ1-1, with TRBD1 identical over 10 bases. The germline CDR1 and CDR2 sequences are WSHSY and SAAADI. V was pared by 8 bases and J by 1 base, with 10 bases of the junction left unmatched. The CDR3 is 16 residues long. The CDR3 here is CASGEADRGTNTEAFF. CDR3 bases: TGCGCCAGCGGAGAAGCGGACAGGGGGACGAACACTGAAGCTTTCTTT.

The chain is built from TRBV5-6 and TRBJ2-1; tentatively, D is TRBD1 or TRBD2 (6 bases each). The CDR3 loop spans 17 amino acids. V shed 0 bases and J shed 9 bases, with 22 bases lying between them. The germline V gene encodes CDR1 SGHDT and CDR2 YYEEEE. The CDR3 nucleotides are TGTGCCAGCAGCTTGGCCAGGGGACTCTTCTCCTCTAGTGAGCAGTTCTTC. It yields the protein CASSLARGLFSSSEQFF. Full variable domain (rest looked up from reference TRBV5-6 and TRBJ2-1): DAGVTQSPTHLIKTRGQQVTLRCSPKSGHDTVSWYQQALGQGPQFIFQYYEEEERQRGNFPDRFSGHQFPNYSSELNVNALLLGDSALYLCASSLARGLFSSSEQFFGPGTRLTVL.

This CDR3 reads CASGTTGSNYGYTF. CDR3 DNA: TGCGCCAGCGGAACGACAGGATCTAACTATGGCTACACCTTC. The chain is built from TRBV4-3 and TRBJ1-2, with D perhaps TRBD1 (6 bases). V lost 8 bases, J lost 0 bases, and 13 bases lay in between. This CDR3 is 14 amino acids long. CDR1 is LGHNA and CDR2 is YSLEER in the germline V gene.

J is TRBJ1-4 and V is TRBV18, with TRBD1 as a possible D gene (5 bases). The V gene lost 3 bases and the J gene lost 8 bases, with 19 bases spanning the gap. The CDR3 has 16 amino acids. Germline-derived CDR1 and CDR2 are KGHSH and LQKENI. CDR3 protein: CASSPEVGRRGEKLFF. The CDR3 DNA sequence: TGTGCCAGCTCACCCGAGGTGGGGCGGCGAGGCGAAAAACTGTTTTTT.

The chain combines TRBV7-9 with TRBJ2-7; weak D call: TRBD2 (6 bases). The V end was cut by 6 bases, the J end by 6 bases, with 12 bases between. This CDR3 contains 12 residues. CDR1 and CDR2 (germline): SEHNR, FQNEAQ (reference sequence). The DNA for the CDR3 is TGTGCCAGCAGGCCCCCCGGGGGCGAGCAGTACTTC. Protein sequence: CASRPPGGEQYF.

J is TRBJ1-1 and V is TRBV5-6, with TRBD1 as a possible D gene (5 bases). The CDR3 totals 15 residues. The V and J ends lost 2 bases and 1 base respectively, with 12 bases between them. Germline CDR1 is SGHDT and CDR2 is YYEEEE. CDR3 DNA sequence: TGTGCCAGCAGCTTAAGGGGCTGGGGGAACACTGAAGCTTTCTTT. Translating gives CASSLRGWGNTEAFF.

The chain recombines TRBV19 with TRBJ2-6; D unclear. With 4 bases removed from V and 0 bases from J, the gap between germline ends came to 22 bases. There are 20 residues in the CDR3. Germline loops: CDR1 LNHDA, CDR2 SQIVND (reference sequence). The CDR3 bases are TGTGCCAGTAGTACTCACGCGGCATCCCGGTGGGTCTCTGGGGCCAACGTCCTGACTTTC. Translated, it gives CASSTHAASRWVSGANVLTF.

CDR3 coding DNA: TGTGCCAGCAGTGCATCTGTAGCCGGGACGCAGTATTTT. Its translation: CASSASVAGTQYF. J is TRBJ2-3 and V is TRBV6-4; D not certain. The CDR3 is made up of 13 amino acids. CDR1 and CDR2 from the germline V gene are MRHNA and SNTAGT. Trimming pared 4 bases from V and 9 bases from J, leaving 14 bases between.

The chain uses TRBV12-5 and TRBJ1-3; D uncertain. V was cut by 0 bases and J by 4 bases, with 16 bases left in between. CDR1 LGHNT and CDR2 FRNRAP come from the germline V gene. The CDR3 runs to 17 residues. The CDR3 loop is CASGLVYKRSAGNTIYF. CDR3 DNA sequence: TGTGCTAGTGGTTTGGTATATAAACGGTCGGCGGGAAACACCATATATTTT.

The chain has TRBV7-9 and TRBJ2-1; no clear D gene. Per germline, CDR1 SEHNR and CDR2 FQNEAQ (reference sequence). The CDR3 is made up of 11 amino acids. Trimming pared 3 bases from V and 3 bases from J, leaving 0 bases between. The CDR3 nucleotides are TGTGCCAGCAGCTTCTACAATGAGCAGTTCTTC. It translates to CASSFYNEQFF.

This clone occurred once. J is TRBJ1-1 and V is TRBV15, with D uncertain. The CDR3 runs 21 residues. Trimming cost V 0 bases and J 0 bases, with 26 bases left between them. Germline V lookup: CDR1 LNHNV, CDR2 YYDKDF (reference sequence). As DNA, the CDR3 is TGTGCCACCAGCAGAGATCATGGTCGTATTTGCAGTCCTAACGTGAACACTGAAGCTTTCTTT. It encodes CATSRDHGRICSPNVNTEAFF.

The chain joins TRBV19 to TRBJ1-3; D is ambiguous. This CDR3 spans 13 amino acids. The V and J ends lost 5 bases and 2 bases respectively, with 7 bases between them. CDR1 and CDR2 from the germline V gene are LNHDA and SQIVND (reference sequence). The DNA of the CDR3 is TGTGCCAGTAGTTTTGGAACTGGAAACACCATATATTTT. Its protein product is CASSFGTGNTIYF.

The chain couples TRBV29-1 to TRBJ2-5; D gene ambiguous. V lost 3 bases and J 4 bases, leaving 21 bases between the germline ends. This CDR3 has 16 amino acids. Germline V lookup: CDR1 SQVTM, CDR2 ANQGSEA. The CDR3 here is CSVDLSALTASETQYF. The CDR3 region has the DNA TGCAGCGTTGACCTGTCCGCCCTAACTGCGTCAGAGACCCAGTACTTC.

This rearrangement joins TRBV5-4 to TRBJ1-5; D gene unclear. In germline, CDR1 is SGHNT, CDR2 YYREEE (reference sequence). CDR3 length: 11 residues. Trimming took off 2 bases at V and 10 bases at J, with 7 bases between the two ends. The CDR3 region is CASSFTDPQHF. CDR3 DNA sequence: TGTGCCAGCAGCTTTACAGACCCCCAGCATTTT.

V usage is TRBV6-4 and J usage is TRBJ1-1; tentative D call: TRBD1 (5 bases). Germline CDR1 is MRHNA and CDR2 is SNTAGT. The CDR3 runs 17 residues. Trimming removed 5 bases at V and 0 bases at J, with 19 bases between. CDR3 nucleotide sequence: TGTGCCAGCAGTAGGTTGGGGACTCGAGTAATGAACACTGAAGCTTTCTTT. This codes for CASSRLGTRVMNTEAFF.

This clone was observed once. This sequence joins TRBV5-1 and TRBJ1-1; perhaps TRBD1 as D (6 bases). V was clipped by 4 bases and J by 1 base, with 17 bases between them. CDR3 length equals 16 residues. Germline V gene data show CDR1 as SGHRS and CDR2 as YFSETQ. In nucleotides, the CDR3 is TGCGCCAGCAGCCATAACACAGGGCGGCAGAACACTGAAGCTTTCTTT. It yields the protein CASSHNTGRQNTEAFF.

The CDR3 here is CASSEAGDGYNEQFF. CDR3 coding DNA: TGTGCCAGCAGTGAAGCTGGGGACGGGTACAATGAGCAGTTCTTC. V is TRBV2 and J is TRBJ2-1; perhaps D is TRBD1 or TRBD2 (5 bases each). The germline V gene encodes CDR1 SNHLY and CDR2 FYNNEI. V was shortened by 0 bases and J by 4 bases, with 10 bases between the two germline ends. There are 15 residues in the CDR3.

This chain uses TRBV27 with TRBJ2-5; 7 positions match TRBD2. V lost 5 bases to trimming and J lost 4 bases; unmatched junction nucleotides: 4. Germline V gene data show CDR1 as MNHEY and CDR2 as SMNVEV (reference sequence). This CDR3 region has 13 residues. This chain's CDR3 is CASSEWGGETQYF. The CDR3 bases are TGTGCCAGCAGTGAATGGGGGGGAGAGACCCAGTACTTC.

The V gene is TRBV4-1, the J gene TRBJ2-1; D possibly uses TRBD1 or TRBD2 (5 bases each). V was clipped by 4 bases and J by 7 bases, with 17 bases between them. The CDR3 is made up of 15 amino acids. Germline lookup yields CDR1 MGHRA and CDR2 YSYEKL. The CDR3 loop reads CASSPSGIGGNEQFF. CDR3 in DNA: TGCGCCAGCAGCCCCTCGGGCATTGGGGGAAATGAGCAGTTCTTC.

The V call is TRBV30, the J call TRBJ2-1; 8 bases map to TRBD1. The germline gives CDR1 GTSNPN, CDR2 SVGIG (reference sequence). The CDR3 has 14 residues. The J segment lost 0 bases and the V segment lost 3 bases, leaving 1 base of the junction unmatched. CDR3: CAWRQGGSYNEQFF. The CDR3 coding sequence is TGTGCCTGGAGACAGGGGGGCTCCTACAATGAGCAGTTCTTC.